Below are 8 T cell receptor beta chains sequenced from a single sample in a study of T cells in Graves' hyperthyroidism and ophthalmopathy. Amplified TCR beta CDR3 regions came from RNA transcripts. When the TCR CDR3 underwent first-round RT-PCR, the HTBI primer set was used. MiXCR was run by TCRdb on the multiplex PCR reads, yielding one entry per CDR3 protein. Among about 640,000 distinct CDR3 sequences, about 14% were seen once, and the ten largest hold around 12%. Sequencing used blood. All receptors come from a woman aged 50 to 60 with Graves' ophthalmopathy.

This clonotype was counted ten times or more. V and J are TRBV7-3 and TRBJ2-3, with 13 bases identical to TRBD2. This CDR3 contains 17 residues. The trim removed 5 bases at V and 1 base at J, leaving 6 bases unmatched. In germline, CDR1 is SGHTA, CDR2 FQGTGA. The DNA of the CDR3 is TGTGCCAGCAGCCCCACGGGGACTAGCGGGGGCACAGATACGCAGTATTTT. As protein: CASSPTGTSGGTDTQYF.

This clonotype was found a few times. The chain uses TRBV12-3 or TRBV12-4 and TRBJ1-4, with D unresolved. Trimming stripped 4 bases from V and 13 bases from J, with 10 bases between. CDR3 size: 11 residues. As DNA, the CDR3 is TGTGCCAGCAGTTCGGACGGAAGACTGTTTTTT. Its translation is CASSSDGRLFF.

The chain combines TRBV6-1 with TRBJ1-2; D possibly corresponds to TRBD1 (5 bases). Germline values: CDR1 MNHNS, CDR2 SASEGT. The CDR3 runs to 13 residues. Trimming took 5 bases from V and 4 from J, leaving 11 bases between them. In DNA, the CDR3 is TGTGCCAGCAGTTGGGACGCCTCCTATGGCTACACCTTC. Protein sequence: CASSWDASYGYTF.

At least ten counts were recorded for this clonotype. CDR3 region: CSAGTSGRTGELFF. CDR3 DNA: TGCAGCGCCGGAACTAGCGGGAGAACCGGGGAGCTGTTTTTT. The V gene is TRBV29-1, the J gene TRBJ2-2; TRBD2 matches at 11 bases. Germline CDR1 is SQVTM and CDR2 is ANQGSEA. Trimming took 7 bases from V and 5 from J; bases not matched to a gene: 6. The CDR3 length is 14 residues.

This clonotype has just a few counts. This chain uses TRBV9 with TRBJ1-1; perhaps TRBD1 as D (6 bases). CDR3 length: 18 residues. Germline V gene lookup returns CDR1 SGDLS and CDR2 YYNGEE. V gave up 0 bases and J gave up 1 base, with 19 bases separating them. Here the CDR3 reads CASSVATSGASTNTEAFF. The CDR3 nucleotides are TGTGCCAGCAGCGTAGCTACCTCGGGGGCTTCCACGAACACTGAAGCTTTCTTT.

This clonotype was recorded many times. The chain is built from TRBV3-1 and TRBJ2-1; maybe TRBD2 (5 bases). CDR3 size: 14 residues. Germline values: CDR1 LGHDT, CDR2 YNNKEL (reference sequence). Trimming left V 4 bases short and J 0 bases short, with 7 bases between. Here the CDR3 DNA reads TGTGCCAGCAGCCCTGCGGGCTCCTACAATGAGCAGTTCTTC. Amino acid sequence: CASSPAGSYNEQFF.

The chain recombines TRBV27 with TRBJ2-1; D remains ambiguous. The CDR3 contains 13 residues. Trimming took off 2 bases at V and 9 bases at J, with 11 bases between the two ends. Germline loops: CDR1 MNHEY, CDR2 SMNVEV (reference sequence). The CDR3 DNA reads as TGTGCCAGCAGTTTAGTGCCCTCGGGTGAGCAGTTCTTC. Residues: CASSLVPSGEQFF.

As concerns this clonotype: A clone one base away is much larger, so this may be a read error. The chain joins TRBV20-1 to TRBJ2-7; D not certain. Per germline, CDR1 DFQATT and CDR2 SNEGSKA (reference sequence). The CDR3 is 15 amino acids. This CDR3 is CSASSGPRKNYGQYF. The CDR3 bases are TGCAGTGCTAGTTCAGGTCCACGAAAAAACTACGGGCAGTACTTC.